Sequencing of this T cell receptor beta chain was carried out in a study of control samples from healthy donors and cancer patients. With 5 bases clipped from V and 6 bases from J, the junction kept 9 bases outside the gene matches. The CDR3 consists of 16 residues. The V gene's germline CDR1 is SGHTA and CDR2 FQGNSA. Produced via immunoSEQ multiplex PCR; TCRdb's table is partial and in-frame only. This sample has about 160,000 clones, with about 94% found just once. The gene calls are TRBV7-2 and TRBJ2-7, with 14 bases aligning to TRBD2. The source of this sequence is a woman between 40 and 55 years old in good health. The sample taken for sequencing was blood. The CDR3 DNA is TGTGCCAGCAGCGCGGGACTAGCGGGAGCAGGTCGCGAGCAGTACTTC. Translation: CASSAGLAGAGREQYF.